The entry that follows covers one T cell receptor (beta chain) sequence. Its antigen remains unidentified. This specimen belongs to a study of T cell responses to AZD1222 COVID-19 vaccine. About the study: Investigators merged groups given second doses at roughly 4 or roughly 12 weeks.

Germline V gene data show CDR1 as SGHRS and CDR2 as YFSETQ. The V and J ends lost 0 bases and 7 bases, in that order; junction bases with no gene match: 9. The CDR3 spans 16 residues. Libraries were prepared by immunoSEQ multiplex PCR; TCRdb keeps only in-frame clonotypes and omits some of them. The table records 60,000 to 75,000 clones, roughly 88% of them present only once. Study-level points and caveats: Only a handful of AZD1222 recipients were seropositive at baseline. A mostly white British donor set with more females was recruited, and clonal diversity was possibly underestimated. Reportedly, nearly half of unique spike TCRs recognized epitopes outside B.1.351/B.1.1.7 mutations.

The receptor was derived from an adult in good health. The rearrangement joins TRBV5-1 to TRBJ1-2; 10 bases agree with TRBD1. The sequencing here drew on peripheral blood, taken on day 0 of AZD1222 vaccination. In nucleotides, the CDR3 is TGCGCCAGCAGCTTGGGGTATCGGACAGGGGGAGGTGGCTACACCTTC. Translated: CASSLGYRTGGGGYTF.